This T cell receptor (beta chain) was observed in a study of cytomegalovirus exposure and HLA in healthy donors. The wider study: The platform used for the 120 or so validation repertoires matched that of the approximately 670 first-cohort repertoires, a later analysis reported. General study points: The study designated roughly 160 TCR beta chains cytomegalovirus-associated. According to a subsequent analysis, TCR clusters identified in the first cohort showed a tendency to co-occur across the approximately 120 validation repertoires.

About this clone: Antigen specificity is unknown.

The method was immunoSEQ multiplex PCR; TCRdb's version includes in-frame clones alone and lacks a portion of them. The sample has 38,000 or so clones, approximately 92% seen once; the top ten hold about 3%. The donors were in the roughly 130-subject validation cohort, distinct from the roughly 700-subject first cohort. Trimming at V came to 3 bases and at J to 2 bases, leaving 7 bases not matched to a gene. The length of the CDR3 is 15 residues. Germline CDR1 SGDLS, CDR2 YYNGEE. This chain uses TRBV9 with TRBJ1-1, with 7 nucleotides matching TRBD1. Sequenced material: PBMCs. This receptor was identified in a young man in good health and CMV-seronegative. CDR3 protein: CASSGPGQLNTEAFF. The CDR3 region has the DNA TGTGCCAGCAGCGGCCCGGGACAGTTAAACACTGAAGCTTTCTTT.